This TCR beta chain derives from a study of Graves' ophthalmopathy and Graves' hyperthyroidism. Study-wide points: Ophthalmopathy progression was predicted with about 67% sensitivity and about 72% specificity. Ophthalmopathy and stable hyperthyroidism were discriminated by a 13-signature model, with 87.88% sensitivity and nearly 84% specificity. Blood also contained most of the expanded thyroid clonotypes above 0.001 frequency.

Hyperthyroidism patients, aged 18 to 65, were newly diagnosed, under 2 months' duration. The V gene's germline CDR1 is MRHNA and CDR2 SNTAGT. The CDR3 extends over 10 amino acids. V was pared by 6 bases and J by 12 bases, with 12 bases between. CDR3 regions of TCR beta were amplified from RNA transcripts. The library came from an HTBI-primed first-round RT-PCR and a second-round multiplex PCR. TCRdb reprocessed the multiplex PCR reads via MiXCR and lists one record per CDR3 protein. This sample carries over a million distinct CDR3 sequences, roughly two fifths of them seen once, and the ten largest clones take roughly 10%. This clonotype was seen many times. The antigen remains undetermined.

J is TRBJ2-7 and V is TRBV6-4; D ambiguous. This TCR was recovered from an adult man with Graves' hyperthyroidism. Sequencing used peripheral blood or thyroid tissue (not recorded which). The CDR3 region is CASSAQRPYF. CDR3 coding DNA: TGTGCCAGCAGCGCCCAAAGGCCGTACTTC.